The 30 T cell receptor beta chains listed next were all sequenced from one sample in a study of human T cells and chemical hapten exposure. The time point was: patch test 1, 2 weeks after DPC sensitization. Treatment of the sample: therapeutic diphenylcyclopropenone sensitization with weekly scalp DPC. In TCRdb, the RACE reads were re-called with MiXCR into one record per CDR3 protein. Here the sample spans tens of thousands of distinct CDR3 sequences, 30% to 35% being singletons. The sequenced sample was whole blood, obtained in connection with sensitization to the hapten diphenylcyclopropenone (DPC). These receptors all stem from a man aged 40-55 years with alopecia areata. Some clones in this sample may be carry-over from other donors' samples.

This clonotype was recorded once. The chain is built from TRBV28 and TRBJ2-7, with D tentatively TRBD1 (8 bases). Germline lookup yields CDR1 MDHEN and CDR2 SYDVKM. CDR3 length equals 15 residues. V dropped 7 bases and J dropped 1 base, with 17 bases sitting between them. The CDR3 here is CASTETGEGSYEQYF. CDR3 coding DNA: TGTGCCAGCACCGAGACAGGGGAGGGATCCTACGAGCAGTACTTC.

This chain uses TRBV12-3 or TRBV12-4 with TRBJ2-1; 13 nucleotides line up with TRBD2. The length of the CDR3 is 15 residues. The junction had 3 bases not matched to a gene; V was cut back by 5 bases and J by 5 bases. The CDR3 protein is CASSTGLAGNNEQFF. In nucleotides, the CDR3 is TGTGCCAGCAGTACGGGACTAGCGGGAAACAATGAGCAGTTCTTC.

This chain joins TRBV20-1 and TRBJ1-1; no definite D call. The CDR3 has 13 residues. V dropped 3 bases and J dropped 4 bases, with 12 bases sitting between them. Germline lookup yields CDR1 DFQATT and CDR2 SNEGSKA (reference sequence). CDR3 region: CSASSPVLTEAFF. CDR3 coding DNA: TGCAGTGCTAGCAGCCCCGTGCTCACTGAAGCTTTCTTT.

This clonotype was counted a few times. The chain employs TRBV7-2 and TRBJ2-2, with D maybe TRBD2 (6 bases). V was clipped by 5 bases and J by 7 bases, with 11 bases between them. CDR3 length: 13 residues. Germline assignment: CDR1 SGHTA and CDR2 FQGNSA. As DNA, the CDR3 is TGTGCCAGCAGCCCGGGGGTGGGCGGGGAGCTGTTTTTT. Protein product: CASSPGVGGELFF. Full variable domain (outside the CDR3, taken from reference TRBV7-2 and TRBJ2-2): GAGVSQSPSNKVTEKGKDVELRCDPISGHTALYWYRQSLGQGLEFLIYFQGNSAPDKSGLPSDRFSAERTGGSVSTLTIQRTQQEDSAVYLCASSPGVGGELFFGEGSRLTVL.

The CDR3: CASSLSYSNQPQHF. The CDR3 DNA reads as TGTGCCAGCAGTTTATCTTACAGCAATCAGCCCCAGCATTTT. The V and J genes are TRBV28 and TRBJ1-5; no definite D call. CDR3 length equals 14 residues. The V gene's germline CDR1 is MDHEN and CDR2 SYDVKM. The ends were cut back, 1 base at V and 1 base at J, with 5 bases in the middle.

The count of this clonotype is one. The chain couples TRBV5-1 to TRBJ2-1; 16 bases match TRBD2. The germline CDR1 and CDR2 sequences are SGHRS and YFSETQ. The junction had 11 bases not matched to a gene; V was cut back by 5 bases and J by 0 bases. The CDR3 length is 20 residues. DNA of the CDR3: TGCGCCAGCAGTTCCCCACCGGGACTAGCGGGAGGGGGCTCCTACAATGAGCAGTTCTTC. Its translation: CASSSPPGLAGGGSYNEQFF. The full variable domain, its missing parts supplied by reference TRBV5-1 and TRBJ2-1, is KAGVTQTPRYLIKTRGQQVTLSCSPISGHRSVSWYQQTPGQGLQFLFEYFSETQRNKGNFPGRFSGRQFSNSRSEMNVSTLELGDSALYLCASSSPPGLAGGGSYNEQFFGPGTRLTVL.

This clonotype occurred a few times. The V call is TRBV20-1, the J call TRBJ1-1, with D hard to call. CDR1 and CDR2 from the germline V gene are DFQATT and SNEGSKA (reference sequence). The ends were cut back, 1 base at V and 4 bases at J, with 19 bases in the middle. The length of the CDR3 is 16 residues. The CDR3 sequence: CSARVRKSGSGTEAFF. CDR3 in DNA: TGCAGTGCTAGAGTAAGGAAATCCGGGTCGGGCACTGAAGCTTTCTTT.

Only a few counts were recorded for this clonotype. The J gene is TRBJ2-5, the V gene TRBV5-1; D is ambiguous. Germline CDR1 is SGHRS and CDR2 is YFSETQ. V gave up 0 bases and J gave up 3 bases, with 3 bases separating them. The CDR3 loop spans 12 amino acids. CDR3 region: CASSLVEETQYF. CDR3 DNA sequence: TGCGCCAGCAGCTTGGTGGAAGAGACCCAGTACTTC.

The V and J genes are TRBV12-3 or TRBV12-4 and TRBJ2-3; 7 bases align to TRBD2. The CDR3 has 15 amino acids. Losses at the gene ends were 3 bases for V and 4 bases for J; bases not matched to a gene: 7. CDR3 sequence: CASSFAGVGADTQYF. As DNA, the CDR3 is TGTGCCAGCAGTTTTGCGGGAGTTGGTGCAGATACGCAGTATTTT.

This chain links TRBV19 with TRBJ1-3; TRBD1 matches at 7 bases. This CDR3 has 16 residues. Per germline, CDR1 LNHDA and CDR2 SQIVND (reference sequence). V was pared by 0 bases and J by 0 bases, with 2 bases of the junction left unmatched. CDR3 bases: TGTGCCAGTAGTATAGATCGGGACAGCTCTGGAAACACCATATATTTT. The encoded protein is CASSIDRDSSGNTIYF.

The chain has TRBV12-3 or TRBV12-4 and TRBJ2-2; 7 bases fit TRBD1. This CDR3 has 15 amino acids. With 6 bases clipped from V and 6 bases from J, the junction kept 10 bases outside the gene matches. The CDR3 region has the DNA TGTGCCAGCAGCTCCGACAGGGATTCCGCCGGGGAGCTGTTTTTT. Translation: CASSSDRDSAGELFF.

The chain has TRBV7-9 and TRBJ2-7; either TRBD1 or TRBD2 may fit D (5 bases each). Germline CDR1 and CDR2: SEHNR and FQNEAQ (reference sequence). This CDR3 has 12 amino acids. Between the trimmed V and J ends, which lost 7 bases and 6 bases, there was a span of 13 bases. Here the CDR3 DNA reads TGTGCCAGCAATCCTCTTGGGACCGAGCAGTACTTC. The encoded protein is CASNPLGTEQYF.

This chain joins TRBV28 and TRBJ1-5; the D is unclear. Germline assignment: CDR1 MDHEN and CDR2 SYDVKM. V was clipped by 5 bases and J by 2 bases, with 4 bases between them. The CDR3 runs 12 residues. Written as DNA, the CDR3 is TGTGCCAGCAGTGCAGGCAATCAGCCCCAGCATTTT. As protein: CASSAGNQPQHF. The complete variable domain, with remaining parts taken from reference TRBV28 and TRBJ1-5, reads DVKVTQSSRYLVKRTGEKVFLECVQDMDHENMFWYRQDPGLGLRLIYFSYDVKMKEKGDIPEGYSVSREKKERFSLILESASTNQTSMYLCASSAGNQPQHFGDGTRLSIL.

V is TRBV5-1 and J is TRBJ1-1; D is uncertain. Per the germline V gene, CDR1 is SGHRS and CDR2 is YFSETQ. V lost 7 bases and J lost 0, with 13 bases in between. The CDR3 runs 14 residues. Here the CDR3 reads CASHGGSVNTEAFF. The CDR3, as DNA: TGCGCCAGCCACGGAGGGTCAGTGAACACTGAAGCTTTCTTT. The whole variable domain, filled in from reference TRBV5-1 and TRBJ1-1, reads KAGVTQTPRYLIKTRGQQVTLSCSPISGHRSVSWYQQTPGQGLQFLFEYFSETQRNKGNFPGRFSGRQFSNSRSEMNVSTLELGDSALYLCASHGGSVNTEAFFGQGTRLTVV.

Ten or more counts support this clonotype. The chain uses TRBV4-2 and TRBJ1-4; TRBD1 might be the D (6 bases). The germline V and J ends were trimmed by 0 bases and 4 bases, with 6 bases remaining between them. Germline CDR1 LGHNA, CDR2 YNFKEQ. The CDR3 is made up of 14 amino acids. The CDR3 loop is CASSQEQGNEKLFF. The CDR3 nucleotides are TGTGCCAGCAGCCAAGAACAGGGTAATGAAAAACTGTTTTTT.

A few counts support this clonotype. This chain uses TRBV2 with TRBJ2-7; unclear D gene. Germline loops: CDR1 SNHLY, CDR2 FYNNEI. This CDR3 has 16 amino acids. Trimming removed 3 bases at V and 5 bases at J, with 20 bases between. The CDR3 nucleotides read TGTGCCAGCAGTGACCCATCGAATAAACAGCCCCACGAGCAGTACTTC. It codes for CASSDPSNKQPHEQYF.

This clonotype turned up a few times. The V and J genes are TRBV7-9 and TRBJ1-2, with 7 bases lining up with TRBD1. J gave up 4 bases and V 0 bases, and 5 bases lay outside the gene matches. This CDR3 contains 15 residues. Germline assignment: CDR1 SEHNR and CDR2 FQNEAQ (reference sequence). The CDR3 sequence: CASSLADREGYGYTF. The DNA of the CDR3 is TGTGCCAGCAGCTTAGCCGACAGGGAGGGCTATGGCTACACCTTC.

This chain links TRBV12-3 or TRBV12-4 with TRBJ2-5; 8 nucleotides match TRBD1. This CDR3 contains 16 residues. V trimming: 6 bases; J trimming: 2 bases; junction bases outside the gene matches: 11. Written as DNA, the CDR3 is TGTGCCAGCAGCACCCTCGGGACAGGAGTTCAAGAGACCCAGTACTTC. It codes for CASSTLGTGVQETQYF.

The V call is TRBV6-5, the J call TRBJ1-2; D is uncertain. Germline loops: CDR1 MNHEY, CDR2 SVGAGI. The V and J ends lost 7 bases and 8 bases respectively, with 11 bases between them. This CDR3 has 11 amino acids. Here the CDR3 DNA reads TGTGCCAGCAAGGCCGGGGAGGGCTACACCTTC. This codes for CASKAGEGYTF.

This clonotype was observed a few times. The chain's CDR3 is CASSVGPGQNHEQYF. CDR3 nucleotide sequence: TGTGCCAGCAGTGTCGGTCCCGGACAGAACCACGAGCAGTACTTC. The rearrangement uses TRBV7-2 and TRBJ2-7; maybe TRBD1 (6 bases). The germline V and J ends were trimmed by 6 bases and 5 bases, with 20 bases remaining between them. The CDR3 sequence is 15 residues long. Germline CDR1 and CDR2: SGHTA and FQGNSA. Based on the CDR3 plus reference TRBV7-2 and TRBJ2-7, the full variable domain is GAGVSQSPSNKVTEKGKDVELRCDPISGHTALYWYRQSLGQGLEFLIYFQGNSAPDKSGLPSDRFSAERTGGSVSTLTIQRTQQEDSAVYLCASSVGPGQNHEQYFGPGTRLTVT.

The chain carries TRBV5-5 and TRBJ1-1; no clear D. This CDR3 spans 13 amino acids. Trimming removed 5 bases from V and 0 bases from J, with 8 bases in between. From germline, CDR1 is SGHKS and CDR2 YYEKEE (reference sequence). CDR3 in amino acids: CASRRTVNTEAFF. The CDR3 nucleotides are TGTGCCAGCAGACGAACAGTGAACACTGAAGCTTTCTTT.

This CDR3 is CAWSTQAQETQYF. In DNA, the CDR3 is TGTGCCTGGAGTACACAGGCCCAAGAGACCCAGTACTTC. V is TRBV30 and J is TRBJ2-5; D is perhaps TRBD1 (5 bases). The CDR3 is 13 amino acids. With 2 bases removed from V and 1 base from J, the gap between germline ends came to 8 bases. The germline CDR1 and CDR2 sequences are GTSNPN and SVGIG (reference sequence).

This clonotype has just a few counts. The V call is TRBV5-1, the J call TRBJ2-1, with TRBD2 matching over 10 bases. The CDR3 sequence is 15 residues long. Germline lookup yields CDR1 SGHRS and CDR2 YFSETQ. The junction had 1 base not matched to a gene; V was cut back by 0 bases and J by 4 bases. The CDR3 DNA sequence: TGCGCCAGCAGCTTGGTTAGCGGGGGGTACAATGAGCAGTTCTTC. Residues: CASSLVSGGYNEQFF.

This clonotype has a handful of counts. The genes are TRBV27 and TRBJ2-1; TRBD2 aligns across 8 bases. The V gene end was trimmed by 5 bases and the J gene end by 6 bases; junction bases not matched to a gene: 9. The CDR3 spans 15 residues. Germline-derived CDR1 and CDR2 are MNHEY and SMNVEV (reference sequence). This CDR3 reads CASSKRELFSNEQFF. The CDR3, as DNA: TGTGCCAGCAGTAAGCGGGAGCTCTTCTCCAATGAGCAGTTCTTC.

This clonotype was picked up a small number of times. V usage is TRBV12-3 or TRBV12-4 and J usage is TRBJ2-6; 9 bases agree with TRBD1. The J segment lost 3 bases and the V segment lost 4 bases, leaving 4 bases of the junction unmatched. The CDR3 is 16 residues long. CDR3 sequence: CASSSGTGIGANVLTF. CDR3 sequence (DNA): TGTGCCAGCAGTTCCGGGACAGGGATTGGGGCCAACGTCCTGACTTTC.

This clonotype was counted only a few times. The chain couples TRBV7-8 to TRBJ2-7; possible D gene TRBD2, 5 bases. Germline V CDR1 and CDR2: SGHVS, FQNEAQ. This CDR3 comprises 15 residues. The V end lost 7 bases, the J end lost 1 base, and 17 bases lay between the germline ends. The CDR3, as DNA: TGTGCCAGCAATCTAGCAGGTGGTACTTCCTACGAGCAGTACTTC. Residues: CASNLAGGTSYEQYF.

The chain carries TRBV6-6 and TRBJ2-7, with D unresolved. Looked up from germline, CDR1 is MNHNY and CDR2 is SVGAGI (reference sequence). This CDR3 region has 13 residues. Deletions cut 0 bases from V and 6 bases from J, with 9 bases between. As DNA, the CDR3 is TGTGCCAGCAGTTACTCCTCCCTGGGCGAGCAGTACTTC. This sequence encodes CASSYSSLGEQYF.

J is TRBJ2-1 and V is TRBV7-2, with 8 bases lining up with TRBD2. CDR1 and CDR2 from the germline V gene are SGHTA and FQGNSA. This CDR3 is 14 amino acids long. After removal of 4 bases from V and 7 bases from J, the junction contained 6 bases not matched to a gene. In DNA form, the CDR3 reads TGTGCCAGCAGCTATAGACTAGCGCATAATGAGCAGTTCTTC. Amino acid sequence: CASSYRLAHNEQFF.

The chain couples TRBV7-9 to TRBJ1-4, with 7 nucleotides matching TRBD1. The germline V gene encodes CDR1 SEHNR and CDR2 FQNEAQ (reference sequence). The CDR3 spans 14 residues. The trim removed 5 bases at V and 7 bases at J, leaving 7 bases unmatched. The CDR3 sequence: CASSPQGGGEKLFF. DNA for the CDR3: TGTGCCAGCAGCCCGCAGGGGGGCGGTGAAAAACTGTTTTTT. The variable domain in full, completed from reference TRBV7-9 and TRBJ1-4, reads DTGVSQNPRHKITKRGQNVTFRCDPISEHNRLYWYRQTLGQGPEFLTYFQNEAQLEKSRLLSDRFSAERPKGSFSTLEIQRTEQGDSAMYLCASSPQGGGEKLFFGSGTQLSVL.

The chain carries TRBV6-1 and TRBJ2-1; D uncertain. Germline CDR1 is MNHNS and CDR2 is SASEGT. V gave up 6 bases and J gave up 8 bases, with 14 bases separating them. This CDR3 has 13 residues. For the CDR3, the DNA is TGTGCCAGCAGGGGGTTGGGAAGAGATGAGCAGTTCTTC. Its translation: CASRGLGRDEQFF.